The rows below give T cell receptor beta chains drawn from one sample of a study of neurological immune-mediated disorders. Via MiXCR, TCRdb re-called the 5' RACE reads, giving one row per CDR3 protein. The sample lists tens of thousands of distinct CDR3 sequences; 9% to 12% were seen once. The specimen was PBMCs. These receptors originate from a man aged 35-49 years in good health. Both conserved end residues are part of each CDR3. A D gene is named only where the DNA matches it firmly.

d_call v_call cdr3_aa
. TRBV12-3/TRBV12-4 CASRPSVGIGNEQFF
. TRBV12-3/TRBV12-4 CASSFSGFGHTDTQYF
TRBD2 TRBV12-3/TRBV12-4 CASSFGASGRGEQFF
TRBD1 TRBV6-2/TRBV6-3 CASSYLDRASRQETQYF
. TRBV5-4 CASSRDGATNEKLFF
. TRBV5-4 CASSSLAEETQYF
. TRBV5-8 CASSLAQGKNEQFF
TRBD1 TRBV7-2 CASSPGQGLTNEKLFF
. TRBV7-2 CASSLGQLPGGRNQPQHF
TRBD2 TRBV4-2 CASSQDVAGGPVWGTGELFF
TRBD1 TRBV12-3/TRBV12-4 CASSKATGQFYSNQPQHF
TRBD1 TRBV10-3 CAIREDRGNSPLHF
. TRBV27 CASIPSTADTQYF
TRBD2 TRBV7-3 CASSPGGAGGLGEQFF
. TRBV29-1 CSSGGDTQYF
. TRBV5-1 CASSLNSRQETQYF
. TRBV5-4 CASSGQRNEQFF
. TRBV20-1 CSARPGDLGTEAFF
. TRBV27 CASSKTDGQPQHF
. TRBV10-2 CASRDLSGDTQYF
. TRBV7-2 CASSLVGLYGYTF
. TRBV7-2 CASSLDRTAGEQYF
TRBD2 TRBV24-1 CATSDPRGLAGGTDTQYF
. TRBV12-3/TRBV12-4 CASSLGTVDTQYF
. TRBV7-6 CASSKGGEKPQHF
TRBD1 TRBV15 CATSPRGQIEQYF
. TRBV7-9 CASSQPRDSYEQYF
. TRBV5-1 CASSWSTRGIRNEQFF
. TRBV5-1 CASSLGLGETQYF
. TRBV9 CASSVSEGDTEAFF
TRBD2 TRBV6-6 CASSLAGEYTGELFF
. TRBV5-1 CASSQRNVGTTGELFF
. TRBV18 CASSNPGPPSGEQYF
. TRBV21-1 CASSVPGYQETQYF
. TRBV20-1 CSARPGTEGTQYF
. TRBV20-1 CSARPLGTASSYEQYF
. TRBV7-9 CASSLRLTDTQYF
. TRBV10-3 CAISESRTANQPQHF